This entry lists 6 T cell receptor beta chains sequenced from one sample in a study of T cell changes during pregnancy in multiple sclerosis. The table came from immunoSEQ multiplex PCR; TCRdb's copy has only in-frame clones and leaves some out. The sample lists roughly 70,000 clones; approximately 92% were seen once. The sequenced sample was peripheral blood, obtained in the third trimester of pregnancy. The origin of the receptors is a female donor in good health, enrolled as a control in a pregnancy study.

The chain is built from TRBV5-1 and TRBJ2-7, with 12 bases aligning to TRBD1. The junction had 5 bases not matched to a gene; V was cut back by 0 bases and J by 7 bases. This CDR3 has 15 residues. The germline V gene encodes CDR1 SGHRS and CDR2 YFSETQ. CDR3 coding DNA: TGCGCCAGCAGCTTGGGGGACAGGGGGCTGGATGAGCAGTACTTC. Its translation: CASSLGDRGLDEQYF.

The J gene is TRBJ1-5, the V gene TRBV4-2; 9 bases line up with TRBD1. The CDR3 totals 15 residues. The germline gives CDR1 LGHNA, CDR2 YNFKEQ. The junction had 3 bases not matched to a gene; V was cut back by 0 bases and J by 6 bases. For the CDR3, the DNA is TGTGCCAGCAGCCAAGAGGTACAGGGGGCTCAGCCCCAGCATTTT. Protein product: CASSQEVQGAQPQHF.

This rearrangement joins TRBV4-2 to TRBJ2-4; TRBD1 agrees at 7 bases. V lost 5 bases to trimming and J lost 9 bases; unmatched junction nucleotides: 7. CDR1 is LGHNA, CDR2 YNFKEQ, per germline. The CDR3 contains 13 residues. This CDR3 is CASSDDTGVIQYF. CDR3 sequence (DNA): TGTGCCAGCAGCGATGATACAGGGGTCATTCAGTACTTC.

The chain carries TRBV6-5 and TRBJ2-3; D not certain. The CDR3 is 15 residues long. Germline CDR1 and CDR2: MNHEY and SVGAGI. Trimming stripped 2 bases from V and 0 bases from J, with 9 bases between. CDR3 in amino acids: CASSYGPTSTDTQYF. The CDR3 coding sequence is TGTGCCAGCAGTTACGGGCCCACTAGCACAGATACGCAGTATTTT.

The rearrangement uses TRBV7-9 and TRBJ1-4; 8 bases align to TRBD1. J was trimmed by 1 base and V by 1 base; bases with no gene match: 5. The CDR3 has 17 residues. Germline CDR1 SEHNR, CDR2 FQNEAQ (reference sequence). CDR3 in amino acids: CASSLGQGARTNEKLFF. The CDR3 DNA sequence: TGTGCCAGCAGCTTAGGGCAGGGGGCGCGAACTAATGAAAAACTGTTTTTT.

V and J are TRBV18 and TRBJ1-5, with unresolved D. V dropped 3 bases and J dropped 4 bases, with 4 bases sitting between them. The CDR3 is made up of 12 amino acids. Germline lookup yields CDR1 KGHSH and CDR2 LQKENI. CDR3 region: CASSPENQPQHF. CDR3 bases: TGTGCCAGCTCACCGGAGAATCAGCCCCAGCATTTT.